This T cell receptor beta chain stems from a study of blood T cell repertoires in COVID-19. Background on the study: The study drew acute and convalescent COVID-19 samples from the United States, Italy and Spain. T cells, B-cell-depleted T cells, or PBMCs provided the cDNA or gDNA that served as material.

The CDR3 covers 15 residues. Germline V CDR1 and CDR2: SQVTM, ANQGSEA. V was clipped by 4 bases and J by 10 bases; unmatched bases: 9. How the authors handled the data: Estimation of nucleated cell counts was performed using reference gene primer amplification. Using immunoSEQ multiplex PCR, the repertoire was profiled, and TCRdb retains in-frame clones only, with some absent. V, J and clone size derive from that table, while D and trimming were established from the DNA sequence. The sample contains 84,000 or so clones, roughly 80% of which appear only once. Sequenced input: peripheral blood. The genes are TRBV29-1 and TRBJ2-1; TRBD2 matches at 14 bases. This TCR derives from a woman aged 80 or over with acute or convalescent COVID-19. CDR3 bases: TGCAGCGTTGGTTCCGGGACTAGCGGGGGCCCGGAGCAGTTCTTC. It is translated as CSVGSGTSGGPEQFF.